The 16 T cell receptor beta chains presented below share a single source sample, sequenced in a study of cytomegalovirus exposure and HLA in healthy donors. This PCR relied on a set of 60 Vbeta primers and 13 Jbeta primers. TCRdb keeps only in-frame clones here, not all; method: immunoSEQ multiplex PCR. Its clone listing holds more than 40,000 clones. The sample was PBMCs. These receptors came from a middle-aged woman in good health and CMV-seronegative.

V usage is TRBV4-1 and J usage is TRBJ2-2, with 7 positions matching TRBD2. Germline CDR1 is MGHRA and CDR2 is YSYEKL. The CDR3 length is 17 residues. Germline trimming cut 3 bases from V and 7 bases from J; bases unmatched to any gene: 14. In DNA form, the CDR3 reads TGCGCCAGCAGCCAGGCTAGACTAGCCCCGGGGGACGGGGAGCTGTTTTTT. Its protein is CASSQARLAPGDGELFF.

The chain combines TRBV6-5 with TRBJ1-1, with D perhaps TRBD1 (5 bases). Per the germline V gene, CDR1 is MNHEY and CDR2 is SVGAGI. This CDR3 contains 14 residues. The V end lost 6 bases, the J end lost 2 bases, and 13 bases lay between the germline ends. Written as DNA, the CDR3 is TGTGCCAGCAGCCACCCCGGGGGTAACACTGAAGCTTTCTTT. This sequence encodes CASSHPGGNTEAFF.

The V gene is TRBV7-4, the J gene TRBJ2-7; D may be TRBD1 (5 bases). CDR1 SGHVT and CDR2 SQSDAQ come from the germline V gene. The CDR3 has 14 amino acids. V lost 2 bases, J lost 5 bases, and 13 bases lay in between. For the CDR3, the DNA is TGTGCCAGCAGCTTAAGTCCAGGGTCCCACGAGCAGTACTTC. Amino acids: CASSLSPGSHEQYF.

This sequence joins TRBV29-1 and TRBJ1-3, with 7 bases identical to TRBD1. The germline gives CDR1 SQVTM, CDR2 ANQGSEA. V gave up 4 bases and J gave up 2 bases; unmatched junction bases: 5. CDR3 length: 14 residues. This CDR3 reads CSVVGGTAGNTIYF. The CDR3 nucleotides read TGCAGCGTTGTAGGAGGGACAGCTGGAAACACCATATATTTT.

The chain recombines TRBV28 with TRBJ1-2; TRBD1 aligns across 10 bases. The V and J ends lost 6 bases and 4 bases, in that order; junction bases with no gene match: 8. The CDR3 has 15 amino acids. Germline V gives CDR1 MDHEN, CDR2 SYDVKM. DNA for the CDR3: TGTGCCAGCAGAGATACCGGGACAGGGGCCTATGGCTACACCTTC. Translating gives CASRDTGTGAYGYTF.

The CDR3 loop reads CASSVRGYNSPLHF. The DNA for the CDR3 is TGTGCCAGCAGCGTAAGGGGTTATAATTCACCCCTCCACTTT. This chain joins TRBV9 and TRBJ1-6, with D perhaps TRBD1 (5 bases). The CDR3 is 14 amino acids. V dropped 1 base and J dropped 4 bases, with 6 bases sitting between them. Germline V gene lookup returns CDR1 SGDLS and CDR2 YYNGEE.

Worth noting for this clone: Other DNA sequences in the same sample also yield this CDR3. The chain uses TRBV9 and TRBJ1-4, with TRBD1 as a possible D gene (6 bases). The CDR3 sequence is 13 residues long. Trimming removed 4 bases at V and 6 bases at J, with 10 bases between. CDR1 SGDLS and CDR2 YYNGEE come from the germline V gene. CDR3 sequence: CASSLRQDEKLFF. The CDR3 DNA reads TGTGCCAGCAGCCTAAGACAGGATGAAAAACTGTTTTTT.

V and J are TRBV19 and TRBJ2-5, with TRBD1 matching 7 bases. Germline assignment: CDR1 LNHDA and CDR2 SQIVND (reference sequence). V lost 4 bases to trimming and J lost 5 bases; unmatched junction nucleotides: 10. CDR3 size: 15 residues. CDR3 in amino acids: CASSTGHSGGETQYF. The CDR3 nucleotides are TGTGCCAGTAGTACCGGACACTCAGGGGGTGAGACCCAGTACTTC. Supplemented by reference TRBV19 and TRBJ2-5, the full variable domain reads DGGITQSPKYLFRKEGQNVTLSCEQNLNHDAMYWYRQDPGQGLRLIYYSQIVNDFQKGDIAEGYSVSREKKESFPLTVTSAQKNPTAFYLCASSTGHSGGETQYFGPGTRLLVL.

The chain employs TRBV19 and TRBJ1-2; D not resolved. This CDR3 comprises 13 residues. Trimming took off 5 bases at V and 5 bases at J, with 12 bases between the two ends. Germline CDR1 reads LNHDA; CDR2 reads SQIVND (reference sequence). The CDR3 DNA reads TGTGCCAGTAGTCCGGGAGACTTTTATGGCTACACCTTC. Translation: CASSPGDFYGYTF.

The rearrangement uses TRBV7-2 and TRBJ1-6; 8 positions agree with TRBD1. V was pared by 11 bases and J by 8 bases, with 11 bases of the junction left unmatched. The germline V gene encodes CDR1 SGHTA and CDR2 FQGNSA. CDR3 length equals 14 residues. This chain's CDR3 is CAGNQGAQDSPLHF. The CDR3 DNA sequence: TGTGCCGGGAACCAGGGGGCGCAGGATTCACCCCTCCACTTT.

This chain links TRBV19 with TRBJ1-4, with D maybe TRBD1 (5 bases). The V end was cut by 3 bases, the J end by 15 bases, with 20 bases between. The CDR3 has 14 amino acids. Germline V gene lookup returns CDR1 LNHDA and CDR2 SQIVND (reference sequence). The CDR3 is CASSIAGPVNLLFF. DNA of the CDR3: TGTGCCAGTAGTATCGCAGGGCCGGTCAATTTGTTGTTTTTT.

The chain uses TRBV4-1 and TRBJ2-7; D is undetermined. The CDR3 covers 17 residues. Trimming stripped 4 bases from V and 0 bases from J, with 19 bases between. Looked up from germline, CDR1 is MGHRA and CDR2 is YSYEKL. The CDR3 sequence is CASSPDFDEKTSYEQYF. The CDR3 DNA follows: TGCGCCAGCAGCCCTGACTTTGACGAGAAAACCTCCTACGAGCAGTACTTC.

V usage is TRBV6-5 and J usage is TRBJ1-5, with D unclear. The germline CDR1 and CDR2 sequences are MNHEY and SVGAGI. The CDR3 sequence is 13 residues long. V gave up 0 bases and J gave up 6 bases, with 6 bases separating them. CDR3 sequence (DNA): TGTGCCAGCAGTTACTCGAGGAGTCAGCCCCAGCATTTT. Translated: CASSYSRSQPQHF.

The V gene is TRBV7-9, the J gene TRBJ1-1; D is unresolved. Germline CDR1 and CDR2: SEHNR and FQNEAQ (reference sequence). Deletions cut 5 bases from V and 6 bases from J, with 7 bases between. The CDR3 spans 11 residues. CDR3 region: CASSQRAEAFF. The CDR3 coding sequence is TGTGCCAGCAGCCAGAGGGCTGAAGCTTTCTTT.

The chain links TRBV7-9 to TRBJ1-1; 10 bases match TRBD1. V trimming: 5 bases; J trimming: 12 bases; junction bases outside the gene matches: 9. Germline lookup yields CDR1 SEHNR and CDR2 FQNEAQ (reference sequence). The CDR3 is made up of 13 amino acids. Here the CDR3 reads CASSRQGAQNSFF. The CDR3 bases are TGTGCCAGCAGCCGACAGGGGGCGCAAAACTCTTTCTTT.

V usage is TRBV6-1 and J usage is TRBJ2-2, with 15 bases fitting TRBD2. Germline CDR1 reads MNHNS; CDR2 reads SASEGT. V shed 2 bases, J shed 1 base, and the junction held 2 bases outside the gene matches. This CDR3 has 18 amino acids. CDR3 region: CASSETGLAGGNTGELFF. CDR3 nucleotide sequence: TGTGCCAGCAGTGAAACGGGACTAGCGGGGGGGAACACCGGGGAGCTGTTTTTT.